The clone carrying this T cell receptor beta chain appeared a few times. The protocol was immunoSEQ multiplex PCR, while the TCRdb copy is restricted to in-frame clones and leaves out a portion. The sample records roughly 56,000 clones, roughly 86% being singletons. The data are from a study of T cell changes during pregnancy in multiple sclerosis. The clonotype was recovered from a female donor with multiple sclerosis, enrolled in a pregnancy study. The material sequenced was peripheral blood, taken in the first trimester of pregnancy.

The DNA for the CDR3 is TGCAGCGTGGACAGGGAGGAGAGTGAAGCTTTCTTT. It encodes CSVDREESEAFF. This chain joins TRBV29-1 and TRBJ1-1, with TRBD1 identical over 8 bases. CDR1 is SQVTM and CDR2 is ANQGSEA in the germline V gene. CDR3 length equals 12 residues. The V segment lost 6 bases and the J segment 7 bases; nucleotides outside the gene matches: 7. The variable domain in full, with the rest retrieved from reference TRBV29-1 and TRBJ1-1, is SAVISQKPSRDICQRGTSLTIQCQVDSQVTMMFWYRQQPGQSLTLIATANQGSEATYESGFVIDKFPISRPNLTFSTLTVSNMSPEDSSIYLCSVDREESEAFFGQGTRLTVV.